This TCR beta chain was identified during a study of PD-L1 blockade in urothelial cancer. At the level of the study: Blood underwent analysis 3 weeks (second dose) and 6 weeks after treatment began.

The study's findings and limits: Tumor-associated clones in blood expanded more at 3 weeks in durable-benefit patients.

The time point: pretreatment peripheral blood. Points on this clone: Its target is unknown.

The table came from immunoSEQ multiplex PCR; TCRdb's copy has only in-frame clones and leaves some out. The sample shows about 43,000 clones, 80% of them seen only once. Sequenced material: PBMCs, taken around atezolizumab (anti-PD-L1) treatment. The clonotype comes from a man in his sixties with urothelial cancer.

DNA for the CDR3: TGTGCCAGCAGCCTGGGGACAGGGGCCTTCTACGAGCAGTACTTC. This codes for CASSLGTGAFYEQYF. V usage is TRBV7-8 and J usage is TRBJ2-7, with 10 positions matching TRBD1. This CDR3 has 15 amino acids. CDR1 and CDR2 (germline): SGHVS, FQNEAQ. The junction had 7 bases not matched to a gene; V was cut back by 5 bases and J by 3 bases.